Listed below are T cell receptor beta chains from one sample, sequenced in a study of T cell responses to AZD1222 COVID-19 vaccine. TCRdb's copy holds only in-frame clones and misses some; the assay was immunoSEQ multiplex PCR. The profile shows 100,000 or so clones, about 87% of them singletons. The input for sequencing was peripheral blood, taken 28 days after the second AZD1222 dose. The receptor source for this set is an adult who received the AZD1222 COVID-19 vaccine. CDR3s leave out the opening cysteine and the closing phenylalanine or tryptophan.

>TRBV9|TRBJ2-3
ASSPDPLGLAGGRRSTDTQY
>TRBV7-9|TRBJ1-3
ASGEDLGNTIY
>TRBV28|TRBJ1-2
ASRRQGEDYGYT
>TRBV4-1|TRBJ1-1
ASSQDPPGQANTEAF
>TRBV2|TRBJ1-1
ASNRVNTEAF
>TRBV6-5|TRBJ1-1
ASSRDRGSEAF
>TRBV5-1|TRBJ2-3
ASSLQGAGDTQY
>TRBV19|TRBJ1-5
ATGQRFGPQH
>TRBV5-1|TRBJ2-7
ASSLAGKGAGEQY
>TRBV5-6|TRBJ2-6
ASSLGQGDGGANVLT
>TRBV10-1|TRBJ2-7
ASSELGQEDSYEQY
>TRBV6-5|TRBJ2-3
ASRSTDTQY
>TRBV5-1|TRBJ1-1
ASSLAPGTGGLTEAF
>TRBV19|TRBJ1-1
ASSRTGGIDRRGAF
>TRBV24-1|TRBJ2-5
ATSDSDREKTQY
>TRBV19|TRBJ1-4
ASRGQRNEKLF
>TRBV5-1|TRBJ2-3
ASSLGARGTDTQY
>TRBV19|TRBJ2-6
ASSPGNSGANVLT
>TRBV5-5|TRBJ1-2
ASSLGGQGSYGYT
>TRBV12-5|TRBJ1-6
ASGLVGGGTYSPLH
>TRBV7-2|TRBJ2-3
ASSLDPGLTDTQY
>TRBV7-8|TRBJ2-5
ASSSRVYVGEAQETQY
>TRBV7-2|TRBJ2-1
ASSFSTSGAYNEQF
>TRBV6-5|TRBJ2-7
ASSYTLRGEQY
>TRBV18|TRBJ2-2
ASSPQGQGLTGELF
>TRBV2|TRBJ2-7
ASSEGRLAVTYEQY
>TRBV28|TRBJ2-1
ASSSLAGGGSNEQF
>TRBV9|TRBJ2-1
ASSVGPRVGSNEQF
>TRBV5-4|TRBJ1-6
ASSSNPGQHNSPLH
>TRBV19|TRBJ1-5
ASRPGRRNQPQH
>TRBV6-2/TRBV6-3|TRBJ1-2
ASSRSGTDYGYT
>TRBV12-3/TRBV12-4|TRBJ1-3
ASNQGGRNTIY
>TRBV9|TRBJ2-2
ASSVRAEPATGELF
>TRBV28|TRBJ2-7
ASNTPGQLAYEQY
>TRBV5-4|TRBJ2-1
ASSGGAYNEQF
>TRBV5-1|TRBJ2-7
ASTSGGATYEQY
>TRBV30|TRBJ1-1
AWSGGTLGMNTEAF
>TRBV6-1|TRBJ1-1
ASSEVRYRAGTEAF
>TRBV19|TRBJ2-3
ASGWSSGGAGTQY
>TRBV29-1|TRBJ2-5
SVEWLTGVEQETQY
>TRBV18|TRBJ2-1
ASSLSSQYNEQF
>TRBV11-2|TRBJ2-6
ASAGDLGANVLT
>TRBV28|TRBJ2-7
ASSFPGGWKHEQY
>TRBV27|TRBJ2-2
ASSLGTGATGELF
>TRBV7-8|TRBJ2-7
ASSFGRGRDYEQY
>TRBV3-1/TRBV3-2|TRBJ1-2
ASSQDRVTAGYT
>TRBV19|TRBJ2-7
ASSIGPEQY